This note documents a single T cell receptor beta chain sequence. Its matching antigen is unknown. These data belong to a study of cytomegalovirus exposure and HLA in healthy donors. General study results and limits: The study reported that TCR beta sequences accurately predicted HLA-A and HLA-B alleles in most subjects. The authors confirmed in vitro that three CMV-associated chains were specific for CMV antigens. The sole available immune exposure information was CMV serostatus. A few V segments could not be told apart, such as TRBV6-2 and TRBV6-3, and were left out.

The PCR made use of 60 Vbeta and 13 Jbeta primers. Some clones are missing from TCRdb's copy, which holds only in-frame ones; the method was immunoSEQ multiplex PCR. The sample includes over 150,000 clones, roughly 75% seen only once; the top ten take 1%. This CDR3 is 19 amino acids long. V lost 0 bases and J 7 bases, leaving 27 bases between the germline ends. Germline V gene lookup returns CDR1 LNHDA and CDR2 SQIVND (reference sequence). The sequenced material came from PBMCs. The sequence derives from a woman aged 50 to 60 in good health and CMV-seropositive. The genes are TRBV19 and TRBJ1-1, with D possibly TRBD1 on 5 matching bases. For the CDR3, the DNA is TGTGCCAGTAGTATAGATGTAAGGGGAGCGGGGACGGCGGGGGATGAAGCTTTCTTT. This encodes CASSIDVRGAGTAGDEAFF.